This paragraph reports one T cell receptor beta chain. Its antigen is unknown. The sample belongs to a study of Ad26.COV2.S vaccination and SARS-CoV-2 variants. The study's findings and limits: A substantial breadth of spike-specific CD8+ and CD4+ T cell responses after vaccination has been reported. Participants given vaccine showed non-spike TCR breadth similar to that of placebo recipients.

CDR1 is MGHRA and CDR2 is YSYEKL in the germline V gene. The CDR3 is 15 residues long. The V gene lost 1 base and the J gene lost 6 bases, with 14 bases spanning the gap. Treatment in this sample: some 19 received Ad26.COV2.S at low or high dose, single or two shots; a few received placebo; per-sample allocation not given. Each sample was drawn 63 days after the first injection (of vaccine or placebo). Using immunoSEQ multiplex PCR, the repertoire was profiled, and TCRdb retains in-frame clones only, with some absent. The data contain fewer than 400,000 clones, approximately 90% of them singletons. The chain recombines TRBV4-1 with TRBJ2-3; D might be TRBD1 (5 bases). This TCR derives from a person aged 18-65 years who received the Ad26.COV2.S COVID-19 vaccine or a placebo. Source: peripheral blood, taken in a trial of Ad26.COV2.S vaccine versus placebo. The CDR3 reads CASSQADTGGDTQYF. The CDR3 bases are TGCGCCAGCAGCCAAGCGGACACCGGCGGCGATACGCAGTATTTT.